This T cell receptor (beta chain) stems from a study of blood T cell repertoires in COVID-19. Study information: There were acute and convalescent COVID-19 samples, and they came from the United States, Italy and Spain. The analysed material was cDNA or gDNA that came from T cells, B-cell-depleted T cells, or PBMCs.

Sequencing was performed with immunoSEQ multiplex PCR; in TCRdb, only in-frame clones are kept and a portion is missing. The profile shows fewer than 150,000 clones, 90% of them singletons. Seattle patients were enrolled during active infection and followed longitudinally. Germline CDR1 MGHDK, CDR2 SYGVNS. The J segment lost 3 bases and the V segment lost 2 bases, leaving 5 bases of the junction unmatched. The CDR3 runs 15 residues. The chain links TRBV25-1 to TRBJ2-7, with 9 nucleotides matching TRBD1. Sequencing input: peripheral blood. This TCR was recovered from a woman aged 55-70 years with COVID-19, enrolled during active disease. This CDR3 reads CASSEPDRGIYEQYF. DNA for the CDR3: TGTGCCAGCAGTGAACCGGACAGGGGCATCTACGAGCAGTACTTC.